The rows below give T cell receptor beta chains drawn from one sample of a study of T cell responses to AZD1222 COVID-19 vaccine. TCRdb keeps only in-frame clones here, not all; method: immunoSEQ multiplex PCR. The data contain about 150,000 clones, around 86% of them singletons. The starting material was peripheral blood, obtained 28 days after the second AZD1222 dose. The receptor source for this set is an adult who received the AZD1222 COVID-19 vaccine. CDR3s include the opening cysteine and the closing phenylalanine or tryptophan. The order of the fields is V gene, D gene, clone size, J gene, CDR3 protein, CDR3 DNA. D genes are given only for firm matches. Size is stated for part of the rows, as once, few or many counts, or as a class when the clone is expanded.

v_gene: TRBV21-1; d_gene: NA; abundance: NA; j_gene: TRBJ1-1; CDR3aa: CASSKGVSRGQTEAFF; CDR3nt: TGTGCCAGCAGCAAAGGAGTCTCCAGGGGGCAGACTGAAGCTTTCTTT
v_gene: TRBV7-2; d_gene: TRBD2; abundance: few; j_gene: TRBJ2-2; CDR3aa: CASERELVGELFF; CDR3nt: TGTGCCAGCGAGCGGGAGCTGGTCGGGGAGCTGTTTTTT
v_gene: TRBV19; d_gene: NA; abundance: NA; j_gene: TRBJ1-1; CDR3aa: CASKKGDVNTEAFF; CDR3nt: TGTGCCAGTAAAAAGGGGGATGTGAACACTGAAGCTTTCTTT
v_gene: TRBV27; d_gene: NA; abundance: NA; j_gene: TRBJ2-1; CDR3aa: CASGWGSSYNEQFF; CDR3nt: TGTGCCAGCGGTTGGGGGAGCTCCTACAATGAGCAGTTCTTC
v_gene: TRBV18; d_gene: TRBD2; abundance: NA; j_gene: TRBJ2-7; CDR3aa: CASSPQRAGTYEQYF; CDR3nt: TGTGCCAGCTCACCCCAGAGAGCGGGGACCTACGAGCAGTACTTC
v_gene: TRBV6-2/TRBV6-3; d_gene: NA; abundance: NA; j_gene: TRBJ1-5; CDR3aa: CASSYGGHGPTNQPQHF; CDR3nt: TGTGCCAGCAGTTACGGGGGCCACGGACCTACCAATCAGCCCCAGCATTTT
v_gene: TRBV28; d_gene: TRBD1; abundance: once; j_gene: TRBJ2-7; CDR3aa: CASTTGTGLGYEQYF; CDR3nt: TGTGCCAGCACCACCGGGACAGGGCTTGGGTACGAGCAGTACTTC
v_gene: TRBV5-1; d_gene: NA; abundance: once; j_gene: TRBJ2-1; CDR3aa: CASRPRPQVNYNEQFF; CDR3nt: TGCGCCAGCAGACCCCGACCCCAGGTCAATTACAATGAGCAGTTCTTC
v_gene: TRBV7-2; d_gene: TRBD2; abundance: NA; j_gene: TRBJ2-1; CDR3aa: CASSPSGRVMFF; CDR3nt: TGTGCCAGCAGCCCTAGCGGGAGAGTGATGTTCTTC
v_gene: TRBV28; d_gene: NA; abundance: NA; j_gene: TRBJ1-5; CDR3aa: CASSFSIRDKKGQPQHF; CDR3nt: TGTGCCAGCAGTTTTTCGATCAGGGATAAGAAGGGTCAGCCCCAGCATTTT
v_gene: TRBV18; d_gene: NA; abundance: once; j_gene: TRBJ2-5; CDR3aa: CASSPKRETQYF; CDR3nt: TGTGCCAGCTCACCCAAACGGGAGACCCAGTACTTC
v_gene: TRBV5-4; d_gene: NA; abundance: NA; j_gene: TRBJ2-5; CDR3aa: CASSPGEGRETQYF; CDR3nt: TGTGCCAGCAGCCCAGGTGAGGGTCGCGAGACCCAGTACTTC
v_gene: TRBV7-3; d_gene: NA; abundance: few; j_gene: TRBJ1-2; CDR3aa: CASSSGTPSSNYGYTF; CDR3nt: TGTGCCAGCAGCTCCGGGACCCCAAGTTCCAACTATGGCTACACCTTC
v_gene: TRBV24-1; d_gene: TRBD1; abundance: NA; j_gene: TRBJ2-1; CDR3aa: CATSDPGQGAEQFF; CDR3nt: TGTGCCACCAGTGATCCGGGACAGGGGGCTGAGCAGTTCTTC
v_gene: TRBV7-9; d_gene: NA; abundance: NA; j_gene: TRBJ1-4; CDR3aa: CASSQSIRVGEEKLFF; CDR3nt: TGTGCCAGCAGCCAATCTATTAGGGTGGGTGAAGAAAAACTGTTTTTT
v_gene: TRBV9; d_gene: NA; abundance: NA; j_gene: TRBJ2-3; CDR3aa: CASSVAGYTDTQYF; CDR3nt: TGTGCCAGCAGCGTAGCGGGATACACAGATACGCAGTATTTT
v_gene: TRBV28; d_gene: NA; abundance: NA; j_gene: TRBJ1-2; CDR3aa: CASTWRRGGYTF; CDR3nt: TGTGCCAGCACCTGGAGAAGGGGCGGCTACACCTTC
v_gene: TRBV19; d_gene: TRBD1; abundance: NA; j_gene: TRBJ1-2; CDR3aa: CASSPPGQGRTKHGYTF; CDR3nt: TGTGCCAGTAGTCCGCCGGGACAGGGGCGTACGAAGCATGGCTACACCTTC
v_gene: TRBV6-2/TRBV6-3; d_gene: NA; abundance: NA; j_gene: TRBJ1-4; CDR3aa: CASSSLVATNEKLFF; CDR3nt: TGTGCCAGCAGTTCCTTGGTCGCAACTAATGAAAAACTGTTTTTT
v_gene: TRBV7-7; d_gene: TRBD2; abundance: once; j_gene: TRBJ2-3; CDR3aa: CASSLGRGGESDTQYF; CDR3nt: TGTGCTAGCAGCCTCGGGCGGGGGGGCGAGTCAGATACGCAGTATTTT
v_gene: TRBV19; d_gene: NA; abundance: NA; j_gene: TRBJ1-5; CDR3aa: CASSRGGSNQPQHF; CDR3nt: TGTGCCAGTAGTAGAGGCGGGAGCAATCAGCCCCAGCATTTT
v_gene: TRBV28; d_gene: TRBD1; abundance: NA; j_gene: TRBJ1-2; CDR3aa: CATSGGISNYGYTF; CDR3nt: TGTGCCACCTCAGGGGGCATATCTAACTATGGCTACACCTTC
v_gene: TRBV7-2; d_gene: NA; abundance: NA; j_gene: TRBJ1-5; CDR3aa: CASSQGGNWGNQPQHF; CDR3nt: TGTGCCAGCAGCCAAGGGGGGAATTGGGGTAATCAGCCCCAGCATTTT
v_gene: TRBV18; d_gene: NA; abundance: NA; j_gene: TRBJ1-5; CDR3aa: CASSPGGQPQHF; CDR3nt: TGTGCCAGCTCACCCGGAGGTCAGCCCCAGCATTTT
v_gene: TRBV20-1; d_gene: NA; abundance: NA; j_gene: TRBJ1-2; CDR3aa: CSARIDTF; CDR3nt: TGCAGTGCTAGAATAGACACCTTC
v_gene: TRBV28; d_gene: NA; abundance: NA; j_gene: TRBJ2-2; CDR3aa: CASRSPPINTGELFF; CDR3nt: TGTGCCAGCAGGTCTCCCCCAATTAACACCGGGGAGCTGTTTTTT
v_gene: TRBV19; d_gene: NA; abundance: once; j_gene: TRBJ1-2; CDR3aa: CASSPSTGPLGNYGYTF; CDR3nt: TGTGCCAGTAGTCCATCGACCGGCCCGTTGGGTAACTATGGCTACACCTTC
v_gene: TRBV19; d_gene: NA; abundance: NA; j_gene: TRBJ1-2; CDR3aa: CASSMSATGWTNYGYTF; CDR3nt: TGTGCCAGTAGTATGTCCGCCACAGGTTGGACGAACTATGGCTACACCTTC
v_gene: TRBV7-2; d_gene: NA; abundance: NA; j_gene: TRBJ1-2; CDR3aa: CASSLVVEGGYTF; CDR3nt: TGTGCCAGCAGCTTAGTTGTGGAAGGGGGCTACACCTTC
v_gene: TRBV20-1; d_gene: NA; abundance: NA; j_gene: TRBJ2-7; CDR3aa: CSAWGSGEQYF; CDR3nt: TGCAGTGCCTGGGGTAGCGGCGAGCAGTACTTC
v_gene: TRBV6-2/TRBV6-3; d_gene: NA; abundance: once; j_gene: TRBJ1-2; CDR3aa: CASSPGTRGYTF; CDR3nt: TGTGCCAGCAGCCCCGGGACACGGGGCTACACCTTC
v_gene: TRBV2; d_gene: TRBD2; abundance: NA; j_gene: TRBJ2-2; CDR3aa: CASSEAGRAGELFF; CDR3nt: TGTGCCAGCAGTGAGGCAGGGAGGGCCGGGGAGCTGTTTTTT
v_gene: TRBV7-2; d_gene: NA; abundance: NA; j_gene: TRBJ1-1; CDR3aa: CASSSTLATVGRAFF; CDR3nt: TGTGCCAGCAGCTCCACGCTAGCGACCGTAGGTAGGGCTTTCTTT
v_gene: TRBV3-1/TRBV3-2; d_gene: NA; abundance: NA; j_gene: TRBJ1-4; CDR3aa: CASSQVGQGLSTNEKLFF; CDR3nt: TGTGCCAGCAGCCAAGTTGGGCAGGGTCTTTCAACTAATGAAAAACTGTTTTTT
v_gene: TRBV6-2/TRBV6-3; d_gene: TRBD1; abundance: NA; j_gene: TRBJ2-7; CDR3aa: CASSYGTASYEQYF; CDR3nt: TGTGCCAGCAGTTACGGGACAGCCTCCTACGAGCAGTACTTC
v_gene: TRBV4-3; d_gene: NA; abundance: once; j_gene: TRBJ2-1; CDR3aa: CASSQGGLKRNEQFF; CDR3nt: TGCGCCAGCAGCCAAGGAGGGCTAAAGCGGAATGAGCAGTTCTTC
v_gene: TRBV28; d_gene: NA; abundance: NA; j_gene: TRBJ2-7; CDR3aa: CASSLRRARQHYEQYF; CDR3nt: TGTGCCAGCAGTTTAAGAAGGGCGCGCCAGCACTACGAGCAGTACTTC
v_gene: TRBV6-2/TRBV6-3; d_gene: TRBD2; abundance: NA; j_gene: TRBJ2-4; CDR3aa: CASSPSSGNTNIQYF; CDR3nt: TGTGCCAGCAGTCCCTCCAGCGGGAACACAAACATTCAGTACTTC
v_gene: TRBV7-2; d_gene: NA; abundance: NA; j_gene: TRBJ1-1; CDR3aa: CASSLLGGLNTEAFF; CDR3nt: TGTGCCAGCAGCTTATTGGGGGGCTTGAACACTGAAGCTTTCTTT
v_gene: TRBV2; d_gene: NA; abundance: NA; j_gene: TRBJ2-3; CDR3aa: CASSERFRATDTQYF; CDR3nt: TGTGCCAGCAGTGAAAGGTTCAGGGCCACAGATACGCAGTATTTT
v_gene: TRBV24-1; d_gene: NA; abundance: NA; j_gene: TRBJ2-6; CDR3aa: CATSDSGAGANVLTF; CDR3nt: TGTGCCACCAGTGATTCTGGGGCTGGGGCCAACGTCCTGACTTTC
v_gene: TRBV14; d_gene: TRBD2; abundance: NA; j_gene: TRBJ2-1; CDR3aa: CASSQLSSGAHFGSYNEQFF; CDR3nt: TGTGCCAGCAGCCAACTGTCTAGCGGGGCACATTTCGGCTCCTACAATGAGCAGTTCTTC
v_gene: TRBV5-1; d_gene: TRBD2; abundance: NA; j_gene: TRBJ2-1; CDR3aa: CASSPQGAGGPSEQFF; CDR3nt: TGCGCCAGCAGCCCCCAAGGGGCGGGAGGGCCTAGTGAGCAGTTCTTC
v_gene: TRBV3-1/TRBV3-2; d_gene: NA; abundance: once; j_gene: TRBJ2-6; CDR3aa: CASSQGSGANVLTF; CDR3nt: TGTGCCAGCAGCCAGGGGAGTGGGGCCAACGTCCTGACTTTC
v_gene: TRBV21-1; d_gene: NA; abundance: few; j_gene: TRBJ2-1; CDR3aa: CASSTRQGGLDEQFF; CDR3nt: TGTGCCAGCAGCACAAGACAGGGAGGACTGGATGAGCAGTTCTTC
v_gene: TRBV27; d_gene: TRBD2; abundance: once; j_gene: TRBJ2-1; CDR3aa: CASSQGLAEVEQFF; CDR3nt: TGTGCCAGCAGTCAAGGACTAGCGGAAGTTGAGCAGTTCTTC
v_gene: TRBV5-1; d_gene: TRBD1; abundance: NA; j_gene: TRBJ1-6; CDR3aa: CASSWTGSDSPLHF; CDR3nt: TGCGCCAGCAGCTGGACAGGTTCGGATTCACCCCTCCACTTT
v_gene: TRBV5-4; d_gene: NA; abundance: NA; j_gene: TRBJ1-1; CDR3aa: CASSSRAGTEAFF; CDR3nt: TGTGCCAGCAGCTCCCGGGCGGGCACTGAAGCTTTCTTT
v_gene: TRBV19; d_gene: NA; abundance: NA; j_gene: TRBJ1-5; CDR3aa: CATHQMTSNQPQHF; CDR3nt: TGTGCCACCCACCAGATGACTAGCAATCAGCCCCAGCATTTT
v_gene: TRBV15; d_gene: NA; abundance: NA; j_gene: TRBJ1-3; CDR3aa: CATNPGSGTGNTIYF; CDR3nt: TGTGCCACCAACCCAGGCTCTGGGACTGGAAACACCATATATTTT
v_gene: TRBV4-1; d_gene: NA; abundance: once; j_gene: TRBJ1-2; CDR3aa: CASSQDRSANYGYTF; CDR3nt: TGCGCCAGCAGCCAAGACCGGTCAGCTAACTATGGCTACACCTTC
v_gene: TRBV7-9; d_gene: NA; abundance: NA; j_gene: TRBJ2-1; CDR3aa: CASSREGKTSYNEQFF; CDR3nt: TGTGCCAGCAGCAGAGAAGGGAAGACATCCTACAATGAGCAGTTCTTC
v_gene: TRBV28; d_gene: NA; abundance: once; j_gene: TRBJ2-7; CDR3aa: CASSLFRTRYEQYF; CDR3nt: TGTGCCAGCAGTTTATTCAGGACCCGCTACGAGCAGTACTTC
v_gene: TRBV3-1/TRBV3-2; d_gene: NA; abundance: few; j_gene: TRBJ2-3; CDR3aa: CASRGSGADTQYF; CDR3nt: TGTGCCAGCAGAGGGTCCGGCGCAGATACGCAGTATTTT
v_gene: TRBV5-1; d_gene: TRBD1; abundance: NA; j_gene: TRBJ2-7; CDR3aa: CASSLGLTGGVLREQYF; CDR3nt: TGCGCCAGCAGCTTGGGGCTAACAGGGGGAGTGCTACGAGAGCAGTACTTC